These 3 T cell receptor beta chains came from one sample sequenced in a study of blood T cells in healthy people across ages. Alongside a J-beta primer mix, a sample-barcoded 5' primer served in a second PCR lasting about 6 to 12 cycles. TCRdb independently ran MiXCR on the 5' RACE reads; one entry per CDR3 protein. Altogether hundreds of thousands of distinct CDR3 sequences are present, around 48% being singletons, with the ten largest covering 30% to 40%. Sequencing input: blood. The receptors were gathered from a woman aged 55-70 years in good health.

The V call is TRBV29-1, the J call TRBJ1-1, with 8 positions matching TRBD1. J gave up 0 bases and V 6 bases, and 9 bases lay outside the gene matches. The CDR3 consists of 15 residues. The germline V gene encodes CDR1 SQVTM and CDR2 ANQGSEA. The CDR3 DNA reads TGCAGCGTGGGGGACAGGAGATCACTGAACACTGAAGCTTTCTTT. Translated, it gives CSVGDRRSLNTEAFF.

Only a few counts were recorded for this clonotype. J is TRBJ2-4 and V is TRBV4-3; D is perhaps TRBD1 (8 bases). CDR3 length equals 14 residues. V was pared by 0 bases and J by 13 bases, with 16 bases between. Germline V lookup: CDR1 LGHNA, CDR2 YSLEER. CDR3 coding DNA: TGCGCCAGCAGCCAAGAAGGCAGGGGGCGGGAGCAGTACTTC. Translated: CASSQEGRGREQYF.

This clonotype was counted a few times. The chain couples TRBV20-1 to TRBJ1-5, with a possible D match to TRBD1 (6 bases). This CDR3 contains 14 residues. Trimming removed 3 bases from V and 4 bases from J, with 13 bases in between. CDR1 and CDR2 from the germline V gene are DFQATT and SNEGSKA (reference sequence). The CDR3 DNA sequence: TGCAGTGCTAGGGGGGGGCCGGCTAATCAGCCCCAGCATTTT. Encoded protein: CSARGGPANQPQHF.